This TCR beta chain was sequenced in a study of blood T cell repertoires in COVID-19. Background on the study: The United States, Italy and Spain provided the acute and convalescent COVID-19 samples.

Authors' data handling: Nucleated cell number was recorded as an estimate derived from reference gene primer amplification. The data were produced by immunoSEQ multiplex PCR, yet TCRdb's version contains in-frame clones alone and is incomplete. V and J calls and clone size follow that table, whereas D and trimming were derived from the DNA. The table shows about 190,000 clones, with approximately 80% occurring only once. Participants spanned ages about 18 to 100 years and resided in about two dozen US areas. Participants' own reports of clinical history determined their cohort assignment. The V and J ends lost 5 bases and 4 bases respectively, with 17 bases between them. From germline, CDR1 is MDHEN and CDR2 SYDVKM. CDR3 length: 15 residues.

This chain uses TRBV28 with TRBJ1-2; possibly TRBD1 for D (6 bases). The receptor's source is a woman in her sixties with acute COVID-19. The specimen sequenced was PBMCs or T cells enriched from blood (not recorded which). The CDR3 here is CASSPGTSRTYGYTF. CDR3 DNA sequence: TGTGCCAGCAGTCCCGGGACATCCAGGACCTATGGCTACACCTTC.